The present TCR beta chain was sequenced within a study of blood T cell repertoires in COVID-19. With 0 bases removed from V and 2 bases from J, the gap between germline ends came to 9 bases. Germline CDR1 reads SGDLS; CDR2 reads YYNGEE. This CDR3 is 14 amino acids long. As regards this clone: This same CDR3 is encoded by further DNA sequences in the sample.

In the authors' methods: It was from reference gene primer amplification that nucleated cell counts were estimated. The method was immunoSEQ multiplex PCR; TCRdb's version includes in-frame clones alone and lacks a portion of them. That table supplies the V and J calls and clone size; D and trimming were determined from the DNA. The data contain roughly 230,000 clones, approximately 80% of them singletons. Material for sequencing was peripheral blood. The sequence derives from a woman aged 45-65 years with acute or convalescent COVID-19. The chain has TRBV9 and TRBJ2-7; D is undetermined. In DNA form, the CDR3 reads TGTGCCAGCAGCGTAGGCGGCAGTCCCTACGAGCAGTACTTC. It yields the protein CASSVGGSPYEQYF.